One and the same sample provided the 14 T cell receptor beta chains below, sequenced in a study of blood T cell repertoires in COVID-19. Assay: immunoSEQ multiplex PCR; the TCRdb copy retains only in-frame clones and omits some. This repertoire shows 150,000 to 200,000 clones, 70% to 90% found once; its top ten account for over 7.5%. Sequencing input: peripheral blood. The receptor source for this set is an elderly woman with acute or convalescent COVID-19.

The chain employs TRBV4-2 and TRBJ1-1, with 7 nucleotides matching TRBD1. The CDR3 has 14 amino acids. With 0 bases clipped from V and 8 bases from J, the junction kept 6 bases outside the gene matches. Germline CDR1 reads LGHNA; CDR2 reads YNFKEQ. The DNA of the CDR3 is TGTGCCAGCAGCCAAGAGGGACAGACTTTGGAAGCTTTCTTT. The encoded protein is CASSQEGQTLEAFF.

V and J are TRBV3-1 (or the pseudogene TRBV3-2) and TRBJ1-2, with a tentative D call TRBD1 (5 bases). Trimming removed 3 bases at V and 10 bases at J, with 12 bases between. CDR1 and CDR2 from the germline V gene are LGHDT and YNNKEL (reference sequence). CDR3 length: 12 residues. The CDR3 nucleotides read TGTGCCAGCAGCCACACGGGACTCCCCTACACCTTC. Translated: CASSHTGLPYTF.

The chain is built from TRBV27 and TRBJ1-5, with D possibly TRBD1 on 5 matching bases. The CDR3 is 15 residues long. Trimming pared 2 bases from V and 2 bases from J, leaving 10 bases between. CDR1 is MNHEY and CDR2 is SMNVEV in the germline V gene (reference sequence). The chain's CDR3 is CASSLGGAGNQPQHF. CDR3 DNA: TGTGCCAGCAGTTTAGGAGGGGCGGGCAATCAGCCCCAGCATTTT.

The CDR3: CASSPGTGDYGYTF. Here the CDR3 DNA reads TGTGCCAGCAGCCCCGGGACAGGGGACTATGGCTACACCTTC. The gene calls are TRBV5-4 and TRBJ1-2; 10 bases match TRBD1. CDR3 length: 14 residues. Germline V CDR1 and CDR2: SGHNT, YYREEE (reference sequence). V shed 4 bases, J shed 3 bases, and the junction held 3 bases outside the gene matches. The full variable domain, in which reference TRBV5-4 and TRBJ1-2 provide the parts outside the CDR3, is ETGVTQSPTHLIKTRGQQVTLRCSSQSGHNTVSWYQQALGQGPQFIFQYYREEENGRGNFPPRFSGLQFPNYSSELNVNALELDDSALYLCASSPGTGDYGYTFGSGTRLTVV.

The CDR3 nucleotides are TGTGCCAGCAGCTTACTAGCGGGCCTATACAATGAGCAGTTCTTC. This sequence encodes CASSLLAGLYNEQFF. The genes are TRBV7-3 and TRBJ2-1, with TRBD2 matching 8 bases. Germline assignment: CDR1 SGHTA and CDR2 FQGTGA. J was trimmed by 4 bases and V by 2 bases; bases with no gene match: 4. The CDR3 consists of 15 residues.

J is TRBJ1-3 and V is TRBV6-5; TRBD1 matches at 8 bases. After removal of 6 bases from V and 0 bases from J, the junction contained 4 bases not matched to a gene. CDR1 is MNHEY, CDR2 SVGAGI, per germline. The CDR3 is 15 amino acids. CDR3: CASRGQVISGNTIYF. CDR3 coding DNA: TGTGCCAGCAGGGGACAGGTTATCTCTGGAAACACCATATATTTT.

This clone was counted a few times. J is TRBJ1-2 and V is TRBV7-2; D is unclear. The CDR3 covers 13 residues. V lost 5 bases and J 2 bases, leaving 9 bases between the germline ends. Germline CDR1 reads SGHTA; CDR2 reads FQGNSA. In DNA form, the CDR3 reads TGTGCCAGCAGCATAACAGAGAACTATGGCTACACCTTC. Its translation: CASSITENYGYTF.

The CDR3 loop is CASSWTRNTGELFF. The CDR3 coding sequence is TGTGCCAGCAGCTGGACACGCAACACCGGGGAGCTGTTTTTT. The chain uses TRBV9 and TRBJ2-2; possibly TRBD1 for D (5 bases). This CDR3 region has 14 residues. V was trimmed by 4 bases and J by 2 bases, leaving 9 bases between them. CDR1 SGDLS and CDR2 YYNGEE come from the germline V gene.

This chain connects TRBV6-5 to TRBJ2-7; 13 nucleotides line up with TRBD2. The CDR3 loop spans 13 amino acids. After removal of 11 bases from V and 3 bases from J, the junction contained 4 bases not matched to a gene. Germline loops: CDR1 MNHEY, CDR2 SVGAGI. The CDR3 sequence: CAVGLAGNYEQYF. CDR3 DNA: TGTGCCGTGGGACTAGCGGGAAACTACGAGCAGTACTTC.

The V call is TRBV4-1, the J call TRBJ1-1; D is undetermined. V gave up 0 bases and J gave up 3 bases, with 8 bases separating them. The length of the CDR3 is 14 residues. The germline CDR1 and CDR2 sequences are MGHRA and YSYEKL. This CDR3 reads CASSQDEGDTEAFF. The DNA of the CDR3 is TGCGCCAGCAGCCAAGATGAAGGAGACACTGAAGCTTTCTTT.

The chain joins TRBV6-6 to TRBJ1-5; tentatively, D is TRBD1 (5 bases). The length of the CDR3 is 15 residues. Germline-derived CDR1 and CDR2 are MNHNY and SVGAGI (reference sequence). Trimming cost V 0 bases and J 3 bases, with 9 bases left between them. CDR3 region: CASSYSDTANQPQHF. The CDR3 nucleotides read TGTGCCAGCAGTTACTCGGACACGGCCAATCAGCCCCAGCATTTT.

This clone was picked up one time. The chain links TRBV7-2 to TRBJ2-1; TRBD1 matches 10 bases. The CDR3 runs to 16 residues. J lost 4 bases, V lost 5 bases, and 8 bases had no gene match. The germline V gene encodes CDR1 SGHTA and CDR2 FQGNSA. Written as DNA, the CDR3 is TGTGCCAGCAGCCCCCGACAGGGGGCAGTTTACAATGAGCAGTTCTTC. Its protein product is CASSPRQGAVYNEQFF.

The genes are TRBV24-1 and TRBJ1-2; TRBD1 is a possible D gene (6 bases). V dropped 3 bases and J dropped 6 bases, with 19 bases sitting between them. Per the germline V gene, CDR1 is KGHDR and CDR2 is SFDVKD. The CDR3 spans 16 residues. Here the CDR3 DNA reads TGTGCCACCAGTGATCCCCGGCGGGGGGCTCGAGATGGCTACACCTTC. This gives the protein CATSDPRRGARDGYTF.

This clone was seen only a few times. The CDR3 spells CASSPQGTGELFF. The CDR3 DNA is TGTGCCAGCAGCCCCCAGGGCACCGGGGAGCTGTTTTTT. The J gene is TRBJ2-2, the V gene TRBV7-9; possibly TRBD1 for D (5 bases). Trimming pared 5 bases from V and 4 bases from J, leaving 8 bases between. The CDR3 has 13 residues. Germline V gene sequence: CDR1 SEHNR, CDR2 FQNEAQ (reference sequence).